This TCR beta chain stems from a study of T-cell memory formation after mild COVID-19. A single record per CDR3 protein comes from TCRdb applying MiXCR to the 5' RACE reads. The table shows 500,000 to 600,000 distinct CDR3 sequences, with under 20% occurring only once. Study outcomes and limitations: A balance of CD4 and CD8 characterized clones contracting day 15 to 85, whereas later expanders leaned CD4+.

Trimming removed 6 bases at V and 6 bases at J, with 12 bases between. The CDR3 spans 12 residues. Germline CDR1 and CDR2: MNHEY and SVGAGI. About this clonotype itself: Antigen: not known.

The chain couples TRBV6-5 to TRBJ2-7; no firm D call. The TCR sequence derives from an adult woman who had mild COVID-19 (a few samples of this study predate the infection). Cell type and time point are not known. Sequencing was performed on PBMCs or a T cell subset sorted from them (not recorded which). As DNA, the CDR3 is TGTGCCAGCAGATTCCTCTTGGGCGAGCAGTACTTC. Translated: CASRFLLGEQYF.